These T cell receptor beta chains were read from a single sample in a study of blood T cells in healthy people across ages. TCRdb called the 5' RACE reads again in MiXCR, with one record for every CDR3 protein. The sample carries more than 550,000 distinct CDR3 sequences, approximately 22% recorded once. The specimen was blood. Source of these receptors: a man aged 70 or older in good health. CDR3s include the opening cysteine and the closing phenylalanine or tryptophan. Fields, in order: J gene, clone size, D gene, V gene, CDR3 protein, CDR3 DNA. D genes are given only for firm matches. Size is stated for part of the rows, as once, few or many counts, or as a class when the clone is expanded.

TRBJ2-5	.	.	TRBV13	CASSSTSYQETQYF	TGTGCCAGCAGCTCCACATCGTACCAAGAGACCCAGTACTTC
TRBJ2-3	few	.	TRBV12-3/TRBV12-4	CASSFQATSTDTQYF	TGTGCCAGCAGTTTCCAGGCCACTAGCACAGATACGCAGTATTTT
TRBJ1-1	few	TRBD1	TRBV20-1	CSADPGQGVVVTEAFF	TGCAGTGCCGACCCCGGACAGGGGGTAGTAGTTACTGAAGCTTTCTTT
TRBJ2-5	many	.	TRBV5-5	CASSLVVETQYF	TGTGCCAGCAGCTTGGTGGTCGAGACCCAGTACTTC
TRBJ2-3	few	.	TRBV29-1	CRDPLRPTDTQYF	TGCAGGGACCCATTGAGGCCCACAGATACGCAGTATTTT
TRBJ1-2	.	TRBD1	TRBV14	CASSQDLTGLVGYTF	TGTGCCAGCAGCCAAGATTTGACAGGGCTGGTTGGCTACACCTTC
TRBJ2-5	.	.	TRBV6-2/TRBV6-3	CASNDLPETQYF	TGTGCCAGCAACGACCTGCCCGAGACCCAGTACTTC
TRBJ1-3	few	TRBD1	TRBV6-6	CASSVIGQVYSGNTIYF	TGTGCCAGCAGTGTTATAGGACAGGTGTACTCTGGAAACACCATATATTTT
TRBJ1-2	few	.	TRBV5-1	CASSEGPNYGYTF	TGCGCCAGCAGCGAGGGCCCCAACTATGGCTACACCTTC
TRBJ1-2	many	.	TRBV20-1	CSARSPGREASGYTF	TGCAGTGCTAGATCCCCAGGCAGGGAAGCGTCTGGCTACACCTTC
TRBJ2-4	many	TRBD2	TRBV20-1	CSASFLAGGRIQYF	TGCAGTGCTAGCTTCCTGGCGGGGGGCAGAATTCAGTACTTC
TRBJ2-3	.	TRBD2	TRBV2	CASRALGLAATDTQYF	TGTGCCAGCAGGGCCTTGGGACTAGCTGCCACAGATACGCAGTATTTT
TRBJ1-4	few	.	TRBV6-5	CASSSRRGSEKLFF	TGTGCCAGCAGTTCGCGAAGGGGTAGTGAAAAACTGTTTTTT
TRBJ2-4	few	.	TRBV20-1	CSASYGWAKNIQYF	TGCAGTGCTTCCTACGGCTGGGCCAAAAACATTCAGTACTTC
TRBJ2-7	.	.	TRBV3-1	CASSHGRQQYF	TGTGCCAGCAGCCACGGTCGGCAGCAGTACTTC
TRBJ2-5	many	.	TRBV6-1	CASSEIVRGKETQYF	TGTGCCAGCAGTGAAATCGTCAGGGGAAAAGAGACCCAGTACTTC
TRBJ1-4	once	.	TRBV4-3	CASSQEGTWGEKLFF	TGCGCCAGCAGCCAGGAAGGGACTTGGGGTGAAAAACTGTTTTTT
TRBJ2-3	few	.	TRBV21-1	CASSKPGTGPDTQYF	TGTGCCAGCAGCAAACCCGGGACAGGGCCAGATACGCAGTATTTT
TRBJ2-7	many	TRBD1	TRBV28	CASSWTGKQYF	TGTGCCAGCAGTTGGACAGGGAAGCAGTACTTC
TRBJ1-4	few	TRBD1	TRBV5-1	CASSPGTTGGYEKLFF	TGCGCCAGCAGCCCCGGGACGACAGGGGGGTATGAAAAACTGTTTTTT